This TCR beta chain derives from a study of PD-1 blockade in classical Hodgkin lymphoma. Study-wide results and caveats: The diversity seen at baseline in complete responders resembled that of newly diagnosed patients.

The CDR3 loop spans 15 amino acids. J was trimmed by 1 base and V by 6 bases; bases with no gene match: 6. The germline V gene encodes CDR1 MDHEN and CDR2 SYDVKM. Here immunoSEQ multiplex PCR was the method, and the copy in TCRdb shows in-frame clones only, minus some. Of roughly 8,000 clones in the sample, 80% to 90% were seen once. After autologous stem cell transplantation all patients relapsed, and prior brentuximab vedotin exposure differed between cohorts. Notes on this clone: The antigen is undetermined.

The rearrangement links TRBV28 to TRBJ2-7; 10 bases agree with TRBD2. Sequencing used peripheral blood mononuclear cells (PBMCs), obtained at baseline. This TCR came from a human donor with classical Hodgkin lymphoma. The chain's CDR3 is CASRRLAGASYEQYF. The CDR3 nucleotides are TGTGCCAGCAGACGGCTAGCGGGAGCTTCCTACGAGCAGTACTTC.